Listed below are T cell receptor beta chains from one sample, sequenced in a study of memory CD4+ T cells and cytomegalovirus serostatus. Libraries were prepared by immunoSEQ multiplex PCR; TCRdb keeps only in-frame clonotypes and omits some of them. The sample has about 50,000 clones; around 78% are singletons. The specimen was memory CD4+ T cells from blood. These receptors all come from an adult in good health and CMV-seronegative. Both conserved end residues are part of each CDR3. D genes are given only for firm matches. Rows give clone size only sometimes, using once, few, many, or a class for an expanded clone.

D gene | J gene | CDR3 length | clone size | V gene | CDR3 protein | CDR3 DNA
TRBD1 | TRBJ1-1 | 14 | . | TRBV5-1 | CASSLTVSTGAAFF | TGCGCCAGCAGCCTCACCGTGTCGACAGGGGCAGCTTTCTTT
. | TRBJ1-4 | 14 | few | TRBV29-1 | CSVEGGGRDEKLFF | TGCAGCGTTGAGGGGGGAGGCAGGGATGAAAAACTGTTTTTT
. | TRBJ2-1 | 11 | . | TRBV10-2 | CASSDRSEQFF | TGCGCCAGCAGTGATCGGTCCGAGCAGTTCTTC
TRBD1 | TRBJ1-4 | 17 | . | TRBV19 | CASSALTGSRTNEKLFF | TGTGCCAGTAGCGCTCTGACAGGGAGTCGGACTAATGAAAAACTGTTTTTT
. | TRBJ2-7 | 12 | . | TRBV11-3 | CASSSSPAEQYF | TGTGCCAGCAGTTCCAGTCCCGCCGAGCAGTACTTC
TRBD2 | TRBJ2-5 | 17 | . | TRBV5-4 | CASSRPTSGRAVETQYF | TGTGCCAGCAGCCGACCCACTAGCGGGAGGGCCGTGGAGACCCAGTACTTC
. | TRBJ2-7 | 13 | . | TRBV18 | CASSPGVSYEQYF | TGTGCCAGCTCACCAGGGGTGTCCTACGAGCAGTACTTC
. | TRBJ2-2 | 12 | . | TRBV2 | CASRTNTGELFF | TGTGCCAGCAGGACTAACACCGGGGAGCTGTTTTTT
. | TRBJ2-7 | 11 | once | TRBV7-2 | CASSEAYEQYF | TGTGCCAGCAGCGAAGCCTACGAGCAGTACTTC
. | TRBJ2-6 | 14 | . | TRBV6-1 | CASTEGSGANVLTF | TGTGCCAGTACCGAGGGTTCTGGGGCCAACGTCCTGACTTTC
. | TRBJ2-6 | 17 | few | TRBV25-1 | CASSPSSRGSGANVLTF | TGTGCCAGCAGTCCCTCTTCCCGGGGCTCTGGGGCCAACGTCCTGACTTTC
. | TRBJ1-2 | 13 | . | TRBV19 | CASSTTGLYGYTF | TGTGCCAGTAGTACCACTGGACTCTATGGCTACACCTTC
. | TRBJ2-7 | 13 | . | TRBV29-1 | CSVEGAGGHEQYF | TGCAGCGTTGAAGGGGCCGGAGGTCACGAGCAGTACTTC
. | TRBJ1-1 | 13 | few | TRBV6-1 | CASSGWLGSEAFF | TGTGCCAGCAGTGGGTGGCTTGGGTCTGAAGCTTTCTTT
TRBD2 | TRBJ2-5 | 17 | many | TRBV28 | CASSQTTSGSLQETQYF | TGTGCCAGCAGTCAAACGACTAGCGGGAGTTTACAAGAGACCCAGTACTTC
. | TRBJ2-3 | 13 | . | TRBV7-9 | CASSSTNPDTQYF | TGTGCCAGCAGCTCCACAAATCCAGATACGCAGTATTTT
TRBD1 | TRBJ2-2 | 15 | . | TRBV28 | CASIGQGAVTGELFF | TGTGCCAGCATTGGACAGGGGGCGGTCACCGGGGAGCTGTTTTTT
. | TRBJ2-7 | 16 | . | TRBV7-9 | CASSLTGGRKTYEQYF | TGTGCCAGCAGCTTAACCGGTGGCAGGAAAACCTACGAGCAGTACTTC
. | TRBJ2-1 | 13 | . | TRBV7-2 | CASSPYLREWEFF | TGTGCCAGCAGCCCCTACCTTCGTGAGTGGGAGTTCTTC
TRBD1 | TRBJ1-2 | 17 | . | TRBV7-9 | CASSLAIGTGEGYGYTF | TGTGCCAGCAGCTTAGCTATTGGGACAGGAGAGGGGTATGGCTACACCTTC
TRBD1 | TRBJ2-2 | 17 | . | TRBV2 | CASSDATGTGDTGELFF | TGTGCCAGCAGTGACGCTACCGGGACAGGAGACACCGGGGAGCTGTTTTTT
. | TRBJ1-2 | 15 | . | TRBV2 | CASSEVYRFSYGYTF | TGTGCCAGCAGTGAGGTATACAGGTTTTCTTATGGCTACACCTTC
TRBD2 | TRBJ2-1 | 15 | . | TRBV10-2 | CASSDRLAGVNEQFF | TGCGCCAGCAGTGATCGACTAGCGGGAGTAAATGAGCAGTTCTTC
TRBD2 | TRBJ2-1 | 15 | . | TRBV30 | CAWSPGLAAYNEQFF | TGTGCCTGGAGCCCGGGACTAGCGGCCTACAATGAGCAGTTCTTC
. | TRBJ1-1 | 11 | once | TRBV29-1 | CSVEGTWEAFF | TGCAGCGTTGAAGGGACATGGGAAGCTTTCTTT
. | TRBJ1-1 | 14 | . | TRBV6-1 | CASKIGQVDTEAFF | TGTGCCAGCAAAATAGGGCAGGTTGATACTGAAGCTTTCTTT
. | TRBJ2-2 | 12 | . | TRBV11-2 | CASSLDFGELFF | TGTGCCAGCAGCTTAGATTTCGGGGAGCTGTTTTTT
. | TRBJ2-7 | 14 | . | TRBV5-1 | CASSLELSSYEQYF | TGCGCCAGCAGCTTGGAGTTGAGCTCCTACGAGCAGTACTTC
. | TRBJ2-5 | 15 | . | TRBV11-2 | CASSRDSPRGETQYF | TGTGCCAGCAGCCGTGACAGTCCCAGAGGGGAGACCCAGTACTTC